This T cell receptor (beta chain) is from a study of blood T cell repertoires in COVID-19. Across the study: The United States, Italy and Spain provided the acute and convalescent COVID-19 samples.

The CDR3 spans 11 residues. V was trimmed by 0 bases and J by 6 bases, leaving 4 bases between them. Per germline, CDR1 DFQATT and CDR2 SNEGSKA (reference sequence). Authors' data handling: Reference gene primers were amplified, and this amplification served to estimate nucleated cell counts. Sequencing used immunoSEQ multiplex PCR; TCRdb keeps in-frame clones, though not all of them. V and J calls and clone size come straight from that table; D and trimming were deduced from the DNA. Among over 50,000 clones, 75% to 90% were seen once, and the ten largest hold about 2.7%. About this clone: Other DNA sequences in this sample translate to the same CDR3.

This clonotype was obtained from an elderly man with acute or convalescent COVID-19. The sequenced sample consisted of peripheral blood. The chain employs TRBV20-1 and TRBJ2-3; D gene ambiguous. The CDR3 here is CSARDRDTQYF. The CDR3 DNA sequence: TGCAGTGCTAGAGACAGGGATACGCAGTATTTT.